These T cell receptor beta chains were read from a single sample in a study of blood T cell repertoires in COVID-19. Sequencing was performed with immunoSEQ multiplex PCR; in TCRdb, only in-frame clones are kept and a portion is missing. The sample shows 260,000 or so clones, around 83% of them seen only once. Material: peripheral blood. These receptors originate from an elderly man with acute or convalescent COVID-19. Each CDR3 is given with its conserved first and last residue. D genes are given only for firm matches. Size is stated for part of the rows, as once, few or many counts, or as a class when the clone is expanded.

v_gene: TRBV19; d_gene: TRBD2; j_gene: TRBJ2-3; abundance: NA; CDR3aa: CASTLEGGRGTDTQYF; CDR3nt: TGTGCCAGTACCTTGGAGGGAGGGCGGGGCACAGATACGCAGTATTTT
v_gene: TRBV7-8; d_gene: NA; j_gene: TRBJ1-5; abundance: NA; CDR3aa: CASSSAGFQDQPQHF; CDR3nt: TGTGCCAGCAGCTCCGCAGGGTTCCAGGATCAGCCCCAGCATTTT
v_gene: TRBV21-1; d_gene: NA; j_gene: TRBJ2-4; abundance: few; CDR3aa: CASSKVSGKENIQYF; CDR3nt: TGTGCCAGCAGCAAAGTCAGCGGAAAGGAAAACATTCAGTACTTC
v_gene: TRBV4-1; d_gene: NA; j_gene: TRBJ1-6; abundance: NA; CDR3aa: CASSQGAGGEFNSPLHF; CDR3nt: TGCGCCAGCAGCCAAGGCGCGGGAGGGGAGTTTAATTCACCCCTCCACTTT
v_gene: TRBV6-2/TRBV6-3; d_gene: TRBD2; j_gene: TRBJ2-2; abundance: NA; CDR3aa: CASSYSSSGLTGELFF; CDR3nt: TGTGCCAGCAGTTACTCTTCTAGCGGCTTGACCGGGGAGCTGTTTTTT
v_gene: TRBV2; d_gene: NA; j_gene: TRBJ2-1; abundance: few; CDR3aa: CASSDGVSGYNEQFF; CDR3nt: TGTGCCAGCAGTGACGGGGTGTCAGGCTACAATGAGCAGTTCTTC
v_gene: TRBV5-1; d_gene: NA; j_gene: TRBJ2-3; abundance: NA; CDR3aa: CASSLAGGSPTDTQYF; CDR3nt: TGCGCCAGCAGCTTGGCGGGCGGGTCGCCCACAGATACGCAGTATTTT
v_gene: TRBV30; d_gene: TRBD1; j_gene: TRBJ1-5; abundance: NA; CDR3aa: CAWSVGTGGSNQPQHF; CDR3nt: TGTGCCTGGAGTGTAGGGACAGGGGGGAGCAATCAGCCCCAGCATTTT
v_gene: TRBV5-1; d_gene: TRBD1; j_gene: TRBJ2-7; abundance: NA; CDR3aa: CASSTQGHPYEQYF; CDR3nt: TGCGCCAGCAGCACACAGGGGCATCCCTACGAGCAGTACTTC
v_gene: TRBV5-1; d_gene: NA; j_gene: TRBJ2-5; abundance: NA; CDR3aa: CASTGEETQYF; CDR3nt: TGCGCCAGCACCGGGGAAGAGACCCAGTACTTC
v_gene: TRBV6-5; d_gene: TRBD2; j_gene: TRBJ2-4; abundance: NA; CDR3aa: CASRGGRPIQNIQYF; CDR3nt: TGTGCCAGCAGGGGAGGGCGTCCCATCCAAAACATTCAGTACTTC
v_gene: TRBV16; d_gene: TRBD1; j_gene: TRBJ1-6; abundance: NA; CDR3aa: CASSQLDRGRSPLHF; CDR3nt: TGTGCCAGCAGCCAATTGGACAGGGGGCGTTCACCCCTCCACTTT
v_gene: TRBV12-3/TRBV12-4; d_gene: NA; j_gene: TRBJ2-5; abundance: NA; CDR3aa: CASSYGRTETQYF; CDR3nt: TGTGCCAGCAGTTACGGTAGAACGGAGACCCAGTACTTC
v_gene: TRBV18; d_gene: NA; j_gene: TRBJ1-2; abundance: NA; CDR3aa: CASSPIFGAGADYGYTF; CDR3nt: TGTGCCAGCTCACCTATCTTCGGAGCGGGGGCCGACTATGGCTACACCTTC
v_gene: TRBV9; d_gene: NA; j_gene: TRBJ2-3; abundance: NA; CDR3aa: CASSVEQGLGTDTQYF; CDR3nt: TGTGCCAGCAGCGTAGAACAGGGTTTGGGCACAGATACGCAGTATTTT
v_gene: TRBV3-1/TRBV3-2; d_gene: TRBD1; j_gene: TRBJ1-2; abundance: NA; CDR3aa: CASSWPGQGARGYTF; CDR3nt: TGTGCCAGCAGTTGGCCGGGACAGGGGGCTCGGGGCTACACCTTC
v_gene: TRBV5-4; d_gene: TRBD2; j_gene: TRBJ2-2; abundance: few; CDR3aa: CASSYDGLAGAGELFF; CDR3nt: TGTGCCAGCAGCTACGATGGACTAGCGGGAGCCGGGGAGCTGTTTTTT
v_gene: TRBV5-1; d_gene: NA; j_gene: TRBJ1-1; abundance: NA; CDR3aa: CASSETGSNTEAFF; CDR3nt: TGCGCCAGCAGCGAAACAGGGTCGAACACTGAAGCTTTCTTT
v_gene: TRBV28; d_gene: TRBD2; j_gene: TRBJ2-7; abundance: few; CDR3aa: CASRGTSGRLSVEQYF; CDR3nt: TGTGCCAGCCGGGGGACTAGCGGGAGATTGTCAGTCGAGCAGTACTTC
v_gene: TRBV9; d_gene: NA; j_gene: TRBJ2-1; abundance: NA; CDR3aa: CASSVRSGAPNYNEQFF; CDR3nt: TGTGCCAGCAGCGTACGGTCAGGGGCCCCTAATTACAATGAGCAGTTCTTC
v_gene: TRBV9; d_gene: NA; j_gene: TRBJ1-2; abundance: NA; CDR3aa: CASSTLDTANYGYTF; CDR3nt: TGTGCCAGCAGCACACTAGATACTGCTAACTATGGCTACACCTTC
v_gene: TRBV7-9; d_gene: TRBD1; j_gene: TRBJ2-7; abundance: NA; CDR3aa: CASTTHTGTESSYEQYF; CDR3nt: TGTGCCAGCACCACCCACACCGGGACAGAAAGCTCCTACGAGCAGTACTTC